The next 19 T cell receptor beta chains were all read from a single sample in a study of immune heterogeneity within non-small cell lung tumors. Bulk tumor genomic DNA served as template, at around 600 ng per sample. Surgical sampling yielded several biopsies per primary tumor (spaced far apart). The study cohort was described as untreated, and its members had newly diagnosed non-small cell lung cancer. They went on to have curative surgery. Multiplex PCR was performed with 32 V and 13 J primers, and it amplified TCR beta CDR3. TCRdb ran MiXCR on the multiplex PCR reads and lists one entry per CDR3 protein. The sample includes 10,000 to 12,000 distinct CDR3 sequences, just under 30% seen only once; the top ten take roughly 8.1%. Sequenced input: lung tumor tissue. These TCRs come from a woman aged 60 to 75 with non-small cell lung cancer.

This clonotype has just a few counts. The chain employs TRBV6-1 and TRBJ1-1, with D unclear. V was pared by 3 bases and J by 0 bases, with 5 bases between. CDR3 length: 13 residues. The germline V gene has CDR1 MNHNS and CDR2 SASEGT. CDR3 in DNA: TGTGCCAGCAGTGACGCAGTGAACACTGAAGCTTTCTTT. This codes for CASSDAVNTEAFF.

V gene TRBV7-6 combines with J gene TRBJ2-7; no clear D gene. The CDR3 has 14 residues. Germline assignment: CDR1 SGHVS and CDR2 FNYEAQ. Between the trimmed V and J ends, which lost 4 bases and 2 bases, there was a span of 12 bases. The CDR3 bases are TGTGCCAGCAGCTCCCCCTGGAGACCCTACGAGCAGTACTTC. Its protein product is CASSSPWRPYEQYF.

This clonotype counts as medium-sized. The V gene is TRBV7-3, the J gene TRBJ2-7; no firm D call. The CDR3 spans 13 residues. CDR1 is SGHTA, CDR2 FQGTGA, per germline. V gave up 2 bases and J gave up 3 bases, with 8 bases separating them. For the CDR3, the DNA is TGTGCCAGCAGCTTAGAGCCCATCTACGAGCAGTACTTC. It specifies CASSLEPIYEQYF.

A remark on this clonotype: A much larger clone differs by one base, so this may be a read error. CDR3 residues: CTAQREVFGYGYTF. CDR3 sequence (DNA): TGCACTGCCCAGCGGGAGGTTTTTGGCTATGGCTACACCTTC. The genes are TRBV20-1 and TRBJ1-2; the D is unclear. This CDR3 region has 14 residues. CDR1 and CDR2 from the germline V gene are DFQATT and SNEGSKA (reference sequence).

This clonotype was seen more than once but under ten times. With a much larger clone just one base away, this may be a read error. The chain combines TRBV3-1 with TRBJ1-4; D not certain. The CDR3 loop spans 12 amino acids. Per the germline V gene, CDR1 is LGHDT and CDR2 is YNNKEL (reference sequence). CDR3 sequence (DNA): TGTGTCAGCAGCCAAAGCCGCGAAAAACTGTTTTTT. It translates to CVSSQSREKLFF.

Only a few counts were recorded for this clonotype. This chain uses TRBV6-1 with TRBJ1-3; no clear D. Germline-derived CDR1 and CDR2 are MNHNS and SASEGT. This CDR3 has 13 residues. V was trimmed by 10 bases and J by 1 base, leaving 11 bases between them. In nucleotides, the CDR3 is TGTGCCACCACACCCGGATCTGGAAACACCATATATTTT. Its protein is CATTPGSGNTIYF.

This clonotype was detected ten times or more. Mismatch with germline at one junction end may stem from a read error. CDR3 DNA: TGTGCTAGCAGCTCCGGGACAGGGATTATCTATGGCTACACCTTC. It yields the protein CASSSGTGIIYGYTF. The V gene is TRBV7-7, the J gene TRBJ1-2, with 9 nucleotides matching TRBD1. CDR3 length: 15 amino acids. Germline CDR1 is SSHAT and CDR2 is FNYEAQ (reference sequence). The whole variable domain, filled in from reference TRBV7-7 and TRBJ1-2, reads GAGVSQSPRYKVTKRGQDVTLRCDPISSHATLYWYQQALGQGPEFLTYFNYEAQPDKSGLPSDRFSAERPEGSISTLTIQRTEQRDSAMYRCASSSGTGIIYGYTFGSGTRLTVV.

This chain links TRBV7-2 with TRBJ2-5; D remains unclear. CDR1 SGHTA and CDR2 FQGNSA come from the germline V gene. The CDR3 consists of 13 residues. Trimming pared 0 bases from V and 3 bases from J, leaving 5 bases between. DNA of the CDR3: TGTGCCAGCAGCTTAGCAAGGGAAGAGACCCAGTACTTC. Encoded protein: CASSLAREETQYF. The complete variable domain, with remaining parts taken from reference TRBV7-2 and TRBJ2-5, reads GAGVSQSPSNKVTEKGKDVELRCDPISGHTALYWYRQSLGQGLEFLIYFQGNSAPDKSGLPSDRFSAERTGGSVSTLTIQRTQQEDSAVYLCASSLAREETQYFGPGTRLLVL.

This clonotype was detected ten times or more. The rearrangement joins TRBV5-1 to TRBJ1-2, with 8 bases matching TRBD1. Trimming at V came to 4 bases and at J to 6 bases, leaving 8 bases not matched to a gene. The CDR3 length is 14 residues. Germline values: CDR1 SGHRS, CDR2 YFSETQ. The CDR3 DNA is TGCGCCAGCAGCGGGTACAGGGGGGAGGATGGCTACACCTTC. It is translated as CASSGYRGEDGYTF. The whole variable domain, remainder taken from reference TRBV5-1 and TRBJ1-2, is KAGVTQTPRYLIKTRGQQVTLSCSPISGHRSVSWYQQTPGQGLQFLFEYFSETQRNKGNFPGRFSGRQFSNSRSEMNVSTLELGDSALYLCASSGYRGEDGYTFGSGTRLTVV.

Note on this clonotype: With a much larger clone just one base away, this may be a read error. V is TRBV20-1 and J is TRBJ2-5; D might be TRBD2 (6 bases). V was cut by 6 bases and J by 4 bases, with 18 bases left in between. The CDR3 contains 14 residues. The germline gives CDR1 DFQATT, CDR2 SNEGSKA (reference sequence). The CDR3 DNA follows: TGCAGTGCGGCTAGCGCGATTTTGGGAGAGACCCAGTACTTC. Amino acids: CSAASAILGETQYF.

This clonotype is medium-sized. The J gene is TRBJ2-3, the V gene TRBV6-2 or TRBV6-3, with TRBD2 identical over 10 bases. This CDR3 has 15 residues. The ends lost 2 bases at V and 4 bases at J; junction bases unmatched: 3. Per the germline V gene, CDR1 is MNHEY and CDR2 is SVGEGT. CDR3 DNA: TGTGCCAGCAGTTACGAGGGGACTAGCGCAGATACGCAGTATTTT. Protein product: CASSYEGTSADTQYF.

This clonotype was detected a few times. This chain joins TRBV29-1 and TRBJ2-2, with TRBD2 matching 7 bases. Germline values: CDR1 SQVTM, CDR2 ANQGSEA. The CDR3 is 14 residues long. V was pared by 5 bases and J by 2 bases, with 5 bases of the junction left unmatched. Written as DNA, the CDR3 is TGCAGCGTTCGGAGGGAGGGAAACACCGGGGAGCTGTTTTTT. Encoded protein: CSVRREGNTGELFF.

The CDR3 spells CSARDEKLFF. DNA of the CDR3: TGCAGTGCTAGAGATGAAAAACTGTTTTTT. This chain uses TRBV20-1 with TRBJ1-4; the D is unclear. The ends were cut back, 0 bases at V and 7 bases at J, with 0 bases in the middle. The CDR3 sequence is 10 residues long. Germline lookup yields CDR1 DFQATT and CDR2 SNEGSKA (reference sequence).

The chain links TRBV9 to TRBJ2-1; unclear D gene. The CDR3 length is 15 residues. Germline V gene data show CDR1 as SGDLS and CDR2 as YYNGEE. With 4 bases removed from V and 0 bases from J, the gap between germline ends came to 11 bases. CDR3 in DNA: TGTGCCAGCAGCTATGATATATCCTCCTACAATGAGCAGTTCTTC. As protein: CASSYDISSYNEQFF.

A remark on this clonotype: The CDR3 end shows no conserved phenylalanine or tryptophan, and so a read error is likely. This chain uses TRBV28 with TRBJ2-7, with 7 positions matching TRBD1. This CDR3 region has 13 residues. The germline V gene encodes CDR1 MDHEN and CDR2 SYDVKM. CDR3: CASTKQGAYEQYC. The CDR3, as DNA: TGCGCCAGCACAAAGCAGGGGGCCTACGAGCAGTACTGC.

This clonotype was seen a handful of times. V usage is TRBV6-1 and J usage is TRBJ2-3; possibly TRBD2 for D (6 bases). CDR3 length equals 12 residues. Germline V gene lookup returns CDR1 MNHNS and CDR2 SASEGT. Trimming stripped 6 bases from V and 9 bases from J, with 13 bases between. The CDR3 loop reads CASRHGTPTQYF. CDR3 nucleotide sequence: TGTGCCAGCAGACACGGGACTCCAACGCAGTATTTT.

This clonotype was seen many times. The CDR3 region has the DNA TGCGCCAGCAGCCCGGACAGAACTGAAGCTTTCTTT. Its translation is CASSPDRTEAFF. The chain links TRBV4-1 to TRBJ1-1, with D tentatively TRBD1 (6 bases). Per the germline V gene, CDR1 is MGHRA and CDR2 is YSYEKL. V was shortened by 4 bases and J by 5 bases, with 8 bases between the two germline ends. CDR3 size: 12 residues.

The V and J genes are TRBV28 and TRBJ1-5; D ambiguous. Germline V CDR1 and CDR2: MDHEN, SYDVKM. This CDR3 has 12 residues. Between the trimmed V and J ends, which lost 6 bases and 5 bases, there was a span of 8 bases. Here the CDR3 reads CASSPPHQPQHF. The CDR3 DNA is TGTGCCAGCAGCCCCCCACATCAGCCCCAGCATTTT.

The chain combines TRBV20-1 with TRBJ2-5; possibly TRBD2 for D (6 bases). CDR1 and CDR2 from the germline V gene are DFQATT and SNEGSKA (reference sequence). This CDR3 contains 13 residues. V shed 3 bases and J shed 4 bases, with 12 bases lying between them. The DNA of the CDR3 is TGCAGTGCTAGTCGGGGGAGTCGAGAGACCCAGTACTTC. Translating it yields CSASRGSRETQYF.